This note documents a single T cell receptor (beta chain) sequence. This specimen belongs to a study of T cell changes during pregnancy in multiple sclerosis. Using immunoSEQ multiplex PCR, the repertoire was profiled, and TCRdb retains in-frame clones only, with some absent. The sample has some 70,000 clones; about 91% are singletons. The germline gives CDR1 LNHDA, CDR2 SQIVND (reference sequence). V lost 5 bases, J lost 2 bases, and 9 bases stayed unmatched. CDR3 length: 17 amino acids. The starting material was peripheral blood, obtained in the second trimester of pregnancy. The V and J genes are TRBV19 and TRBJ1-6; TRBD1 matches 7 bases. This receptor was identified in a female donor in good health, enrolled as a control in a pregnancy study. CDR3 protein: CASSPSGQDPYNSPLHF. The CDR3 nucleotides are TGTGCCAGTAGTCCCTCCGGACAGGATCCCTATAATTCACCCCTCCACTTT.